The text below deals with one T cell receptor beta chain. The sample is drawn from a study of shared clonotypes between healthy human individuals. CD45RO-negative cells were positively selected for CCR7, leaving out terminally differentiated effector memory CD45RA+ cells. CDR3 length equals 16 residues. V shed 7 bases and J 4 bases; nucleotides not matched to a gene: 9. Germline V lookup: CDR1 MNHEY, CDR2 SMNVEV (reference sequence). TCRdb's copy holds only in-frame clones and misses some; the assay was immunoSEQ multiplex PCR. The profile shows about 1.9 million clones, just over 90% of them singletons.

The gene calls are TRBV27 and TRBJ2-2, with 10 nucleotides matching TRBD2. The TCR comes from a man between 18 and 35 years old in good health. Some clones in this sample may be carry-over from other donors' samples. The sequenced sample consisted of naive CD8+ T cells from PBMCs. The DNA of the CDR3 is TGTGCCAGCACGACGACGGTAGCGGGAGGCACCGGGGAGCTGTTTTTT. Translated, it gives CASTTTVAGGTGELFF.